This T cell receptor (beta chain) was captured by sequencing in a study of blood T cell repertoires in COVID-19. Across the whole study: Researchers got acute and convalescent COVID-19 samples from the United States, Italy and Spain. In each case, the material was cDNA or gDNA derived from T cells, B-cell-depleted T cells, or PBMCs.

Trimming took 4 bases from V and 6 from J, leaving 10 bases between them. The CDR3 has 13 amino acids. Germline lookup yields CDR1 SGHAT and CDR2 FQNNGV. In the study's own analysis: Quantification of nucleated cells was approximated via reference gene primer amplification. Using immunoSEQ multiplex PCR, the repertoire was profiled, and TCRdb retains in-frame clones only, with some absent. The V and J calls and clone size are taken from that table; D and trimming were inferred from the DNA. The sample includes some 46,000 clones, around three quarters of them seen just once. Sequenced: peripheral blood. This sequence was found in a man older than 75 with acute or convalescent COVID-19. The chain links TRBV11-2 to TRBJ2-1; TRBD2 might be the D (6 bases). In DNA, the CDR3 is TGTGCCAGCAGCTCTCCGGGACTCAATGAGCAGTTCTTC. This gives the protein CASSSPGLNEQFF.